A single sample is the source of the 30 T cell receptor beta chains below, sequenced in a study of blood T cell repertoires in COVID-19. Some clones are missing from TCRdb's copy, which holds only in-frame ones; the method was immunoSEQ multiplex PCR. The sample holds 160,000 or so clones; around 76% are singletons and the top ten take roughly 8.1%. The specimen sequenced was peripheral blood. The origin of the receptors is a woman in her sixties or seventies with acute or convalescent COVID-19.

The V call is TRBV3-1 (or the pseudogene TRBV3-2), the J call TRBJ2-1, with D perhaps TRBD1 (6 bases). Germline CDR1 LGHDT, CDR2 YNNKEL (reference sequence). V was cut by 1 base and J by 8 bases, with 12 bases left in between. There are 14 residues in the CDR3. CDR3 sequence reads: CASSQAGTNHEQFF. CDR3 nucleotides: TGTGCCAGCAGCCAAGCAGGGACAAATCATGAGCAGTTCTTC.

The V and J genes are TRBV28 and TRBJ1-4; TRBD1 is a possible D gene (5 bases). Germline CDR1 and CDR2: MDHEN and SYDVKM. The V end lost 1 base, the J end lost 7 bases, and 13 bases lay between the germline ends. The CDR3 is made up of 15 amino acids. The DNA for the CDR3 is TGTGCCAGCAGTTTATCGGGAGGGGAGCTTGAAAAACTGTTTTTT. Residues: CASSLSGGELEKLFF.

This clone showed up just a few times. The same CDR3 also results from other DNA sequences found in this sample. The genes are TRBV7-9 and TRBJ2-7; tentatively, D is TRBD1 (6 bases). Germline V gene data show CDR1 as SEHNR and CDR2 as FQNEAQ (reference sequence). The CDR3 is 13 residues long. The germline V and J ends were trimmed by 5 bases and 3 bases, with 11 bases remaining between them. CDR3 DNA sequence: TGTGCCAGCAGCCCTGGACAGAGCTACGAGCAGTACTTC. Translating it yields CASSPGQSYEQYF.

In DNA, the CDR3 is TGTGCCAGCAGCCCCGACAGGGATGAAGCTTTCTTT. As protein: CASSPDRDEAFF. This chain links TRBV11-1 with TRBJ1-1; 7 nucleotides align to TRBD1. The CDR3 is 12 amino acids. With V trimmed by 5 bases and J by 7 bases, 4 bases remained unmatched. Germline V lookup: CDR1 SGHAT, CDR2 FQDESV (reference sequence).

This sequence joins TRBV11-3 and TRBJ2-3, with a possible D match to TRBD2 (5 bases). Germline V gene data show CDR1 as SGHNT and CDR2 as YENEEA. The germline V and J ends were trimmed by 5 bases and 2 bases, with 14 bases remaining between them. CDR3 length equals 15 residues. CDR3 protein: CASSTAAGVTDTQYF. CDR3 DNA: TGTGCCAGCAGCACAGCCGCCGGGGTCACAGATACGCAGTATTTT.

The V and J genes are TRBV7-9 and TRBJ2-5; D unclear. CDR1 SEHNR and CDR2 FQNEAQ come from the germline V gene (reference sequence). V was pared by 2 bases and J by 5 bases, with 3 bases between. The CDR3 loop spans 11 amino acids. In DNA form, the CDR3 reads TGTGCCAGCAGCTTATATGAGACCCAGTACTTC. This encodes CASSLYETQYF.

Only a few counts were recorded for this clone. This sequence joins TRBV3-1 (or the pseudogene TRBV3-2) and TRBJ2-3; D may be TRBD2 (7 bases). This CDR3 has 17 residues. CDR1 is LGHDT and CDR2 is YNNKEL in the germline V gene (reference sequence). V shed 1 base and J shed 5 bases, with 19 bases lying between them. The CDR3 protein is CASSQALGRGAGDTQYF. The CDR3 nucleotides are TGTGCCAGCAGCCAAGCCCTTGGTCGGGGGGCGGGAGATACGCAGTATTTT.

V and J are TRBV18 and TRBJ2-1, with D perhaps matching TRBD2 (6 bases). Germline values: CDR1 KGHSH, CDR2 LQKENI. The V gene lost 2 bases and the J gene lost 5 bases, with 16 bases spanning the gap. This CDR3 region has 16 residues. The chain's CDR3 is CASSPYTTGVDNEQFF. The CDR3 DNA sequence: TGTGCCAGCTCACCATACACAACGGGGGTCGACAATGAGCAGTTCTTC. Full variable domain (outside the CDR3, taken from reference TRBV18 and TRBJ2-1): NAGVMQNPRHLVRRRGQEARLRCSPMKGHSHVYWYRQLPEEGLKFMVYLQKENIIDESGMPKERFSAEFPKEGPSILRIQQVVRGDSAAYFCASSPYTTGVDNEQFFGPGTRLTVL.

The chain employs TRBV7-2 and TRBJ2-1; 7 bases match TRBD2. The CDR3 covers 14 residues. V gave up 6 bases and J gave up 6 bases; unmatched junction bases: 8. Germline V lookup: CDR1 SGHTA, CDR2 FQGNSA. The CDR3 is CASRRAGEGNEQFF. CDR3 nucleotide sequence: TGTGCCAGCAGGAGGGCGGGAGAAGGCAATGAGCAGTTCTTC.

The CDR3 spells CASSQGAGEETQYF. The CDR3 DNA reads as TGTGCCAGCAGCCAAGGGGCAGGGGAAGAGACCCAGTACTTC. The V call is TRBV3-1 (or the pseudogene TRBV3-2), the J call TRBJ2-5; maybe TRBD1 (6 bases). Trimming pared 1 base from V and 3 bases from J, leaving 9 bases between. Per germline, CDR1 LGHDT and CDR2 YNNKEL (reference sequence). This CDR3 is 14 amino acids long.

In this sample, this clone turned up once. The CDR3 DNA follows: TGTGCCAGCAGCTTAGAGGGGGGGGTAGATAATTCACCCCTCCACTTT. Translated, it gives CASSLEGGVDNSPLHF. J is TRBJ1-6 and V is TRBV7-2, with D possibly TRBD1 on 6 matching bases. CDR3 length equals 16 residues. Germline CDR1 is SGHTA and CDR2 is FQGNSA. V was pared by 1 base and J by 5 bases, with 12 bases between.

V usage is TRBV6-5 and J usage is TRBJ1-5; D possibly corresponds to TRBD1 (5 bases). The germline V gene has CDR1 MNHEY and CDR2 SVGAGI. CDR3 length: 15 residues. The V end lost 0 bases, the J end lost 4 bases, and 10 bases lay between the germline ends. CDR3 sequence: CASSYSMTANQPQHF. DNA of the CDR3: TGTGCCAGCAGTTACTCGATGACAGCTAATCAGCCCCAGCATTTT.

This clone was counted a single time. The V gene is TRBV19, the J gene TRBJ2-1, with D possibly matching TRBD1 (6 bases). CDR1 is LNHDA, CDR2 SQIVND, per germline (reference sequence). The CDR3 length is 14 residues. V was trimmed by 3 bases and J by 3 bases, leaving 9 bases between them. CDR3: CASSIWTDYNEQFF. CDR3 DNA: TGTGCCAGTAGTATCTGGACAGACTACAATGAGCAGTTCTTC.

This chain connects TRBV18 to TRBJ2-5, with unresolved D. The CDR3 loop spans 12 amino acids. The germline V gene encodes CDR1 KGHSH and CDR2 LQKENI. Trimming left V 5 bases short and J 4 bases short, with 8 bases between. As DNA, the CDR3 is TGTGCCAGCTCAGAAGTCGGAGAGACCCAGTACTTC. Its protein is CASSEVGETQYF.

CDR3 residues: CASSQDLSRTSGRRAGELFF. CDR3 nucleotides: TGCGCCAGCAGCCAAGATCTTTCTCGGACTAGCGGGAGGCGGGCCGGGGAGCTGTTTTTT. The gene calls are TRBV4-1 and TRBJ2-2; 14 nucleotides line up with TRBD2. Losses at the gene ends were 0 bases for V and 6 bases for J; bases not matched to a gene: 12. From germline, CDR1 is MGHRA and CDR2 YSYEKL. This CDR3 has 20 residues.

This clone was recorded only once. V and J are TRBV7-9 and TRBJ2-7; D is unresolved. Germline V lookup: CDR1 SEHNR, CDR2 FQNEAQ (reference sequence). The CDR3 contains 13 residues. Trimming took off 3 bases at V and 4 bases at J, with 10 bases between the two ends. The DNA of the CDR3 is TGTGCCAGCAGCTTTGGCAGGCAGTACGAGCAGTACTTC. As protein: CASSFGRQYEQYF. Looking up the rest from reference TRBV7-9 and TRBJ2-7 gives the full variable domain: DTGVSQNPRHKITKRGQNVTFRCDPISEHNRLYWYRQTLGQGPEFLTYFQNEAQLEKSRLLSDRFSAERPKGSFSTLEIQRTEQGDSAMYLCASSFGRQYEQYFGPGTRLTVT.

The rearrangement uses TRBV6-5 and TRBJ1-1; the match to TRBD1 covers 7 bases. The germline CDR1 and CDR2 sequences are MNHEY and SVGAGI. V trimming: 5 bases; J trimming: 0 bases; junction bases outside the gene matches: 6. The CDR3 loop spans 15 amino acids. The CDR3 spells CASSLGQPLNTEAFF. The CDR3 nucleotides read TGTGCCAGCAGTCTGGGACAGCCTTTGAACACTGAAGCTTTCTTT.

The chain links TRBV30 to TRBJ1-1; perhaps TRBD1 as D (6 bases). Trimming stripped 3 bases from V and 2 bases from J, with 10 bases between. The CDR3 is 13 amino acids. CDR1 is GTSNPN, CDR2 SVGIG, per germline (reference sequence). The CDR3 region is CAWREQGNTEAFF. CDR3 DNA sequence: TGTGCCTGGAGGGAACAGGGAAACACTGAAGCTTTCTTT.

This rearrangement joins TRBV28 to TRBJ1-4, with 8 bases lining up with TRBD1. Germline V gene data show CDR1 as MDHEN and CDR2 as SYDVKM. Trimming took 4 bases from V and 0 from J; bases not matched to a gene: 7. The CDR3 consists of 17 residues. The CDR3 bases are TGTGCCAGCAGTTCCCGGACAGGGAGAGCAACTAATGAAAAACTGTTTTTT. Protein product: CASSSRTGRATNEKLFF.

This clone showed up just once. The chain links TRBV28 to TRBJ2-3; 8 bases match TRBD2. V dropped 5 bases and J dropped 0; count of bases not matched to a gene: 7. The CDR3 has 16 amino acids. Germline CDR1 and CDR2: MDHEN and SYDVKM. The CDR3 spells CASSTRGGPSTDTQYF. As DNA, the CDR3 is TGTGCCAGCAGTACTCGGGGGGGACCTAGCACAGATACGCAGTATTTT.

This clone was found a few times. The chain uses TRBV4-2 and TRBJ2-7; 8 bases are a match to TRBD1. With 0 bases clipped from V and 2 bases from J, the junction kept 3 bases outside the gene matches. CDR1 LGHNA and CDR2 YNFKEQ come from the germline V gene. The length of the CDR3 is 15 residues. The CDR3 DNA follows: TGTGCCAGCAGCCAAGATACGACAGGGGCCTACGAGCAGTACTTC. Translation gives CASSQDTTGAYEQYF.

The chain links TRBV5-8 to TRBJ2-2, with a weak D call TRBD2 (5 bases). The CDR3 has 14 amino acids. V shed 2 bases and J shed 4 bases, with 9 bases lying between them. Germline CDR1 SGHTS, CDR2 YDEGEE. In DNA form, the CDR3 reads TGTGCCAGCAGCTTACAGCGGTTCACCGGGGAGCTGTTTTTT. This gives the protein CASSLQRFTGELFF.

The rearrangement uses TRBV27 and TRBJ2-1; TRBD2 matches at 13 bases. Looked up from germline, CDR1 is MNHEY and CDR2 is SMNVEV (reference sequence). Unmatched junction bases numbered 16, after V lost 2 bases and J lost 6 bases. The CDR3 has 20 amino acids. This chain's CDR3 is CASSLHGLAGVAELGNEQFF. The CDR3 DNA is TGTGCCAGCAGTTTACATGGACTAGCGGGAGTGGCGGAGCTGGGCAATGAGCAGTTCTTC.

This clone was seen once. V and J are TRBV19 and TRBJ1-5; 7 bases agree with TRBD1. The CDR3 extends over 13 amino acids. J gave up 5 bases and V 3 bases, and 1 base lay outside the gene matches. CDR1 and CDR2 (germline): LNHDA, SQIVND (reference sequence). The CDR3 reads CASSMDRYQPQHF. CDR3 DNA sequence: TGTGCCAGTAGTATGGACAGGTATCAGCCCCAGCATTTT.

The V call is TRBV7-6, the J call TRBJ1-4, with D unclear. Trimming shortened V by 1 base and J by 10 bases, and 10 bases separated the two germline ends. The CDR3 has 13 amino acids. Germline V CDR1 and CDR2: SGHVS, FNYEAQ. In DNA, the CDR3 is TGTGCCAGCAGCTTAGACTTTAGTGGAAAACTGTTTTTT. This sequence encodes CASSLDFSGKLFF.

CDR3 DNA sequence: TGTGCCAGCAGCCCCCGACAGAGCTCTGGGGCCAACGTCCTGACTTTC. Translation: CASSPRQSSGANVLTF. The V gene is TRBV9, the J gene TRBJ2-6; tentative D call: TRBD1 (5 bases). V was pared by 4 bases and J by 0 bases, with 11 bases between. The CDR3 has 16 amino acids. Germline V gene sequence: CDR1 SGDLS, CDR2 YYNGEE.

In its sample, this clone was seen a few times. The V and J genes are TRBV28 and TRBJ1-1, with a weak D call TRBD1 (6 bases). CDR1 and CDR2 (germline): MDHEN, SYDVKM. CDR3 size: 14 residues. Trimming shortened V by 5 bases and J by 3 bases, and 13 bases separated the two germline ends. The DNA of the CDR3 is TGTGCCAGCAGTCTCCAACAGGGATACACTGAAGCTTTCTTT. Translating gives CASSLQQGYTEAFF. Based on the CDR3 plus reference TRBV28 and TRBJ1-1, the full variable domain is DVKVTQSSRYLVKRTGEKVFLECVQDMDHENMFWYRQDPGLGLRLIYFSYDVKMKEKGDIPEGYSVSREKKERFSLILESASTNQTSMYLCASSLQQGYTEAFFGQGTRLTVV.

The chain couples TRBV19 to TRBJ1-1, with 8 bases matching TRBD1. This CDR3 is built from 15 residues. Germline trimming cut 6 bases from V and 0 bases from J; bases unmatched to any gene: 6. The germline V gene encodes CDR1 LNHDA and CDR2 SQIVND (reference sequence). The CDR3 protein is CASRRQGPVNTEAFF. The CDR3 DNA reads as TGTGCCAGTAGAAGACAGGGGCCGGTGAACACTGAAGCTTTCTTT.

This chain joins TRBV4-1 and TRBJ1-5; 11 positions match TRBD1. With V trimmed by 3 bases and J by 6 bases, 1 base remained unmatched. The CDR3 has 14 residues. CDR1 and CDR2 from the germline V gene are MGHRA and YSYEKL. The CDR3 reads CASSQGTGGQPQHF. CDR3 sequence (DNA): TGCGCCAGCAGCCAGGGGACAGGGGGTCAGCCCCAGCATTTT.

This sequence joins TRBV5-4 and TRBJ2-7; the match to TRBD1 covers 8 bases. The junction had 14 bases not matched to a gene; V was cut back by 4 bases and J by 2 bases. Germline assignment: CDR1 SGHNT and CDR2 YYREEE (reference sequence). This CDR3 is built from 17 residues. In DNA form, the CDR3 reads TGTGCCAGCAGCGGGACCGGGACAGGCCGCTACGCCTACGAGCAGTACTTC. It translates to CASSGTGTGRYAYEQYF.